This entry describes one T cell receptor beta chain. Its matching antigen is unknown. The time point: pretreatment peripheral blood. The data were obtained in a study of PD-L1 blockade in urothelial cancer. Whole-study context: Before enrollment, 0 to 3 chemotherapy regimens had been given to patients. The study's findings and limits: Lower than median blood TCR clonality before treatment predicted better survival.

CDR3 length: 15 residues. Germline values: CDR1 SGHKS, CDR2 YYEKEE (reference sequence). Trimming cost V 0 bases and J 5 bases, with 14 bases left between them. Templates that were synthetic TCR analogs were spiked into each PCR. Only in-frame clones appear in the TCRdb table, and some are missing; sequencing was by immunoSEQ multiplex PCR. Of 45,000 to 60,000 clones in the sample, about 85% are singletons; the top ten hold 15% to 19%. Sequenced here: PBMCs, sampled around atezolizumab (anti-PD-L1) treatment. J is TRBJ2-5 and V is TRBV5-5, with D possibly TRBD1 on 5 matching bases. The source of this sequence is a man aged 65 to 85 with urothelial cancer. The CDR3 loop is CASSLEGLLRETQYF. The CDR3 DNA reads TGTGCCAGCAGCTTGGAGGGGCTACTAAGGGAGACCCAGTACTTC.